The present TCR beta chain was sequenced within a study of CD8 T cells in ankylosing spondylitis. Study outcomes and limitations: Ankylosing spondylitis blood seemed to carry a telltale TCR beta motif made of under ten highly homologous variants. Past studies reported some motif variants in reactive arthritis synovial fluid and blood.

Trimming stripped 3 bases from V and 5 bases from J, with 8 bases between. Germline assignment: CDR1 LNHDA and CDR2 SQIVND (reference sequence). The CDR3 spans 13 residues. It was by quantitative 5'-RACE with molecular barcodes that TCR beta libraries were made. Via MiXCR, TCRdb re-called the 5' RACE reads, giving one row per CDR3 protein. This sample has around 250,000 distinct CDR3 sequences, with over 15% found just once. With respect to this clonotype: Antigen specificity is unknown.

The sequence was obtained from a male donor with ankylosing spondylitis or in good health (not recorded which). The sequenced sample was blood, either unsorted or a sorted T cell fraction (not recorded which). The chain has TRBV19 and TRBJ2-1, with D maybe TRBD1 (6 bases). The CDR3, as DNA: TGTGCCAGTAGTATCGACAGGAACAATGAGCAGTTCTTC. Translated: CASSIDRNNEQFF.